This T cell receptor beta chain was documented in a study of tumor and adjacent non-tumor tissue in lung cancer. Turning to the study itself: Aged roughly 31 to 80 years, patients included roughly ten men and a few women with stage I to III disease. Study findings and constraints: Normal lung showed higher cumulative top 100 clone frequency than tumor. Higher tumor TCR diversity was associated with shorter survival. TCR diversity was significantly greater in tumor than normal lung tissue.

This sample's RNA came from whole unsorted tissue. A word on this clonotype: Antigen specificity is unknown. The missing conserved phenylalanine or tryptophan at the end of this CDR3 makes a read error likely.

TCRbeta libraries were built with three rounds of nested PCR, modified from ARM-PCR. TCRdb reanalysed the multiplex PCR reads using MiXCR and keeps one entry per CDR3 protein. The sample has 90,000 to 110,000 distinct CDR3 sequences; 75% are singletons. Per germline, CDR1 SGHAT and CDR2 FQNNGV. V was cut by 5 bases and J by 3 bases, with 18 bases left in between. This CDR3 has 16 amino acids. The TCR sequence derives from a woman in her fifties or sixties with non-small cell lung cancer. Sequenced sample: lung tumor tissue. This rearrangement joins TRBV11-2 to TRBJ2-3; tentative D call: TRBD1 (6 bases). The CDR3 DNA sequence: TGTGCCAGCAGCCTTAGACAGGCCCCCCGAACAGATACGCAGTATCTT. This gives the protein CASSLRQAPRTDTQYL.